Below, 13 T cell receptor beta chains from the same sample are listed, as sequenced in a study of regulatory T cells in long-lasting Graves disease. Time point described: newly diagnosed GD, antithyroid drugs for less than 3 months. PBMCs provided the RNA from which the TCR library was made. CDR3 regions were amplified by Arm-PCR using iRepertoire HTBI primers to build TCR beta libraries. TCRdb used MiXCR to reprocess the multiplex PCR reads, holding one entry per CDR3 protein. This sample has roughly 500,000 distinct CDR3 sequences; roughly 13% occur once, and the top ten carry more than 8.5%. These records were also assigned to another study, of T cells in Graves' hyperthyroidism and ophthalmopathy.

This material consisted of peripheral blood mononuclear cells (PBMCs), taken at new diagnosis, from a patient treated with antithyroid drugs. The receptors derive from a young man with Graves disease.

This clonotype occurred a few times. The chain recombines TRBV27 with TRBJ2-7; possibly TRBD1 or TRBD2 for D (5 bases each). With 7 bases removed from V and 1 base from J, the gap between germline ends came to 23 bases. The CDR3 length is 17 residues. Per the germline V gene, CDR1 is MNHEY and CDR2 is SMNVEV (reference sequence). The CDR3 bases are TGTGCCAGCACCCCCTCGAGGGGCCCAAGCCTTTCCTACGAGCAGTACTTC. Its translation: CASTPSRGPSLSYEQYF.

This clonotype was observed a handful of times. The V gene is TRBV10-1, the J gene TRBJ2-7; tentative D call: TRBD2 (5 bases). Germline V gives CDR1 WNHNN, CDR2 SYGVQD (reference sequence). Trimming removed 10 bases from V and 2 bases from J, with 18 bases in between. This CDR3 is 14 amino acids long. The CDR3 sequence: CANKPKRRAYEQYF. CDR3 DNA sequence: TGCGCCAATAAACCGAAGCGGAGAGCCTACGAGCAGTACTTC.

The chain has TRBV18 and TRBJ2-1; possible D gene TRBD1, 5 bases. CDR3 length: 15 residues. V lost 6 bases, J lost 3 bases, and 15 bases lay in between. Germline CDR1 KGHSH, CDR2 LQKENI. CDR3 in DNA: TGTGCCAGCTCCCGTAGTGGGGCCTTCTACAATGAGCAGTTCTTC. Translation gives CASSRSGAFYNEQFF. The full variable domain, completed using reference TRBV18 and TRBJ2-1, is NAGVMQNPRHLVRRRGQEARLRCSPMKGHSHVYWYRQLPEEGLKFMVYLQKENIIDESGMPKERFSAEFPKEGPSILRIQQVVRGDSAAYFCASSRSGAFYNEQFFGPGTRLTVL.

This clonotype has a count of ten or more. V and J are TRBV7-9 and TRBJ1-2, with TRBD1 matching 9 bases. This CDR3 has 13 amino acids. Germline V gives CDR1 SEHNR, CDR2 FQNEAQ (reference sequence). Trimming at V came to 6 bases and at J to 8 bases, leaving 7 bases not matched to a gene. CDR3 residues: CASRAGQGRGYTF. The CDR3 coding sequence is TGTGCCAGCAGGGCGGGACAGGGAAGAGGCTACACCTTC.

As to this clonotype: Germline and junction disagree at one end, which may indicate a read error. This chain connects TRBV6-1 to TRBJ1-6; 9 bases agree with TRBD1. CDR1 is MNHNS and CDR2 is SASEGT in the germline V gene. The length of the CDR3 is 16 residues. DNA for the CDR3: TGTGTCAGCAGTGAAGCGCCGGGACAGGGCGGATCATCCCTCCACTTT. Translated: CVSSEAPGQGGSSLHF.

This clonotype was detected ten times or more. The chain recombines TRBV12-3 or TRBV12-4 with TRBJ2-7, with 9 bases aligning to TRBD2. There are 14 residues in the CDR3. J was trimmed by 9 bases and V by 1 base; bases with no gene match: 7. This chain's CDR3 is CASSLGLAGMAQYF. The CDR3 coding sequence is TGTGCCAGCAGTTTAGGCCTAGCGGGAATGGCGCAGTACTTC.

This clonotype was counted ten times or more. The chain couples TRBV11-2 to TRBJ1-5; D ambiguous. Germline-derived CDR1 and CDR2 are SGHAT and FQNNGV. This CDR3 has 13 residues. V dropped 3 bases and J dropped 4 bases, with 7 bases sitting between them. The CDR3 is CASSFTQNQPQHF. CDR3 nucleotides: TGTGCCAGCAGCTTCACACAGAATCAGCCCCAGCATTTT. Combining the CDR3 with reference TRBV11-2 and TRBJ1-5 gives the whole variable domain EAGVAQSPRYKIIEKRQSVAFWCNPISGHATLYWYQQILGQGPKLLIQFQNNGVVDDSQLPKDRFSAERLKGVDSTLKIQPAKLEDSAVYLCASSFTQNQPQHFGDGTRLSIL.

This clonotype was recorded at least ten times. The chain carries TRBV27 and TRBJ2-7; a possible D gene is TRBD1 (6 bases). Germline values: CDR1 MNHEY, CDR2 SMNVEV (reference sequence). The V and J ends lost 8 bases and 2 bases respectively, with 16 bases between them. The CDR3 consists of 14 residues. CDR3 sequence (DNA): TGTGCCAGCTCCCGCCAGGGGCAGGCCTACGAGCAGTACTTC. It encodes CASSRQGQAYEQYF.

This clonotype was seen at least ten times. The chain combines TRBV5-6 with TRBJ2-1, with D possibly TRBD2 on 5 matching bases. The last part of the DNA fits TRBJ2-5 better; the J call may be wrong. CDR1 SGHDT and CDR2 YYEEEE come from the germline V gene. CDR3 length equals 14 residues. The CDR3 DNA reads TGTGCCAGCAGCCCGGACGCCGGGATTCAGACCCAGTACTTC. Its protein is CASSPDAGIQTQYF.

This clonotype was counted ten times or more. The chain carries TRBV12-3 or TRBV12-4 and TRBJ2-7; D could derive from TRBD1 or TRBD2 (5 bases each). V lost 6 bases and J lost 9, with 18 bases in between. The CDR3 covers 13 residues. CDR3 protein: CASSLTRGKGQYF. In nucleotides, the CDR3 is TGTGCCAGCAGCCTTACTAGGGGAAAGGGGCAGTACTTC.

This chain connects TRBV27 to TRBJ2-7; D is unresolved. The germline gives CDR1 MNHEY, CDR2 SMNVEV (reference sequence). Trimming left V 5 bases short and J 2 bases short, with 13 bases between. The CDR3 runs to 14 residues. Here the CDR3 DNA reads TGTGCCAGCAGTCCCGCTCCAGGTACCTACGAGCAGTACTTC. The encoded protein is CASSPAPGTYEQYF.

This clonotype has ten or more counts. This chain links TRBV2 with TRBJ1-5, with D unresolved. V was pared by 4 bases and J by 3 bases, with 10 bases between. Germline V gene data show CDR1 as SNHLY and CDR2 as FYNNEI. The CDR3 has 14 amino acids. The CDR3 coding sequence is TGTGCCAGCAGTGCTTCAGTAGTCAATCAGCCCCAGCATTTT. This gives the protein CASSASVVNQPQHF.

This clonotype was detected many times. This chain uses TRBV7-3 with TRBJ2-7; no clear D. Deletions cut 0 bases from V and 2 bases from J, with 11 bases between. The CDR3 covers 15 residues. Germline values: CDR1 SGHTA, CDR2 FQGTGA. The CDR3 nucleotides are TGTGCCAGCAGCTTAACCGGCAGAAACCCCTACGAGCAGTACTTC. Translation gives CASSLTGRNPYEQYF.